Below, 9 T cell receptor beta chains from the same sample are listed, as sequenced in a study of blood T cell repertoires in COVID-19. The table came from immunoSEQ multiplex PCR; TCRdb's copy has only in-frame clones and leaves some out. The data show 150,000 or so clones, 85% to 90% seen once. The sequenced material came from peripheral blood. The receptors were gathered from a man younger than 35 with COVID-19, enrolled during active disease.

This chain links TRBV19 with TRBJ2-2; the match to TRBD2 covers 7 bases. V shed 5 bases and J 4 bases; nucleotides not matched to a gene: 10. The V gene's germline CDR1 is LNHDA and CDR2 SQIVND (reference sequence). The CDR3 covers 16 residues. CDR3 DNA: TGTGCCAGTAGTTTCACCGGGGAGGGCCCCACCGGGGAGCTGTTTTTT. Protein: CASSFTGEGPTGELFF.

The CDR3 loop is CASSVTSGASEQYF. The CDR3 bases are TGTGCCAGCAGCGTAACTAGCGGTGCTTCTGAGCAGTACTTC. This chain uses TRBV11-2 with TRBJ2-7, with TRBD2 matching over 8 bases. Looked up from germline, CDR1 is SGHAT and CDR2 is FQNNGV. This CDR3 region has 14 residues. Trimming at V came to 5 bases and at J to 7 bases, leaving 10 bases not matched to a gene. Based on the CDR3 plus reference TRBV11-2 and TRBJ2-7, the full variable domain is EAGVAQSPRYKIIEKRQSVAFWCNPISGHATLYWYQQILGQGPKLLIQFQNNGVVDDSQLPKDRFSAERLKGVDSTLKIQPAKLEDSAVYLCASSVTSGASEQYFGPGTRLTVT.

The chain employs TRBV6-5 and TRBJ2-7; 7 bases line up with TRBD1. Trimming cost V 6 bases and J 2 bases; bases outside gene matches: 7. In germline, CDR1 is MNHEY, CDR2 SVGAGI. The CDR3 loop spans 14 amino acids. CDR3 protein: CASSQRQGPYEQYF. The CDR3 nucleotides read TGTGCCAGCAGCCAGAGACAGGGACCCTACGAGCAGTACTTC.

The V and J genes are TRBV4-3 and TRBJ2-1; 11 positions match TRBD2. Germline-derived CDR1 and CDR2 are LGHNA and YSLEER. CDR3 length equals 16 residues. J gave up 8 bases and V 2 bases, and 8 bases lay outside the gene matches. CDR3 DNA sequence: TGCGCCAGCAGCCAATATACTAGCGGGAGTGGCGATGAGCAGTTCTTC. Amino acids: CASSQYTSGSGDEQFF.

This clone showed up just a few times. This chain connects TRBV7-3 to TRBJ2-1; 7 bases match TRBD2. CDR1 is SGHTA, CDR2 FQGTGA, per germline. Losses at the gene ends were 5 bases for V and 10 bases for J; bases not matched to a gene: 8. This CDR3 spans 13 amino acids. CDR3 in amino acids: CASSRDYRNEQFF. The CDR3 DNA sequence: TGTGCCAGCAGCCGGGACTACCGCAACGAGCAGTTCTTC. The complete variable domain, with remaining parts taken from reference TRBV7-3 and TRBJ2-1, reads GAGVSQTPSNKVTEKGKYVELRCDPISGHTALYWYRQSLGQGPEFLIYFQGTGAADDSGLPNDRFFAVRPEGSVSTLKIQRTERGDSAVYLCASSRDYRNEQFFGPGTRLTVL.

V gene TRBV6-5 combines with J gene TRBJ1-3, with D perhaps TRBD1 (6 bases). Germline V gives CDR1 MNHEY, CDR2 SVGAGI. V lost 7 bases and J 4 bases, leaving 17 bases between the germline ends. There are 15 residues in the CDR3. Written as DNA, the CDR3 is TGTGCCAGCACTAGAGGTGGCAGGGGAGGAAACACCATATATTTT. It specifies CASTRGGRGGNTIYF.

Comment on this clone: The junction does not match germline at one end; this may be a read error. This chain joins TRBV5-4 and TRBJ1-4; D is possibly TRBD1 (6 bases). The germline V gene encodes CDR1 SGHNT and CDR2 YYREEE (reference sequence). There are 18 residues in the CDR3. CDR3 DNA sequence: TGTGCCAGCAGACAAAAAAGGCAGGGGCTGTTCTTGTGGGAAAAACTGCTTTTT. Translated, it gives CASRQKRQGLFLWEKLLF. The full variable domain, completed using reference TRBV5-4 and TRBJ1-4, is ETGVTQSPTHLIKTRGQQVTLRCSSQSGHNTVSWYQQALGQGPQFIFQYYREEENGRGNFPPRFSGLQFPNYSSELNVNALELDDSALYLCASRQKRQGLFLWEKLLFGSGTQLSVL.

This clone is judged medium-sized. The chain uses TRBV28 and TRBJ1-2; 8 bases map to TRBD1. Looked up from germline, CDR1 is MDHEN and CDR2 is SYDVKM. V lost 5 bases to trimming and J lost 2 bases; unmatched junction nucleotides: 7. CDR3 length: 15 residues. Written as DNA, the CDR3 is TGTGCCAGCAGTCCAGAGGACAGGGAAAACTATGGCTACACCTTC. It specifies CASSPEDRENYGYTF.

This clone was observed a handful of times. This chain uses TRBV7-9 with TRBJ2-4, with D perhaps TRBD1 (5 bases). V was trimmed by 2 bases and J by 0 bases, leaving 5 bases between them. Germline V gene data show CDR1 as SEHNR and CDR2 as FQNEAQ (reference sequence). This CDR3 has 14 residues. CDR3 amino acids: CASSLRGAKNIQYF. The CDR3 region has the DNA TGTGCCAGCAGCTTAAGGGGAGCCAAAAACATTCAGTACTTC.